The 25 T cell receptor beta chains reported below all come from one sample, sequenced in a study of CD8 T cells in Susac syndrome (dated by TCRdb to about 2019). The protocol used for the library was the immunoSEQ multiplex PCR assay. RNA was extracted with the RNeasy kit and roughly 0.45 to 1 ug was reverse transcribed using random hexamers. Clones were called with MiXCR by TCRdb after fastp trimmed the public reads at Q25, and only in-frame beta chains were retained. Identical CDR3 protein sequences are pooled into one entry, listed with their most common genes and DNA. This sample holds more than 95,000 distinct CDR3 sequences; just under 95% were observed only once. Clones ranked in the top ten supply 0.085% to 0.09% of the sample. Sequencing input: CD4+ T cells from PBMCs. These receptor sequences come from a human donor in good health.

This chain connects TRBV2 to TRBJ1-1; no clear D. The V end was cut by 5 bases, the J end by 11 bases, with 15 bases between. Germline V gives CDR1 SNHLY, CDR2 FYNNEI. CDR3 length: 12 amino acids. The DNA of the CDR3 is TGTGCCAGCAGTCCTCTGGGGTTGAGGGCTTTCTTT. This translates into CASSPLGLRAFF.

The chain combines TRBV7-9 with TRBJ2-7; 13 bases are shared with TRBD2. The CDR3 spans 15 residues. Trimming cost V 7 bases and J 3 bases; bases outside gene matches: 6. The germline V gene encodes CDR1 SEHNR and CDR2 FQNEAQ (reference sequence). The CDR3 loop is CASTRTSGRDYEQYF. The CDR3 DNA follows: TGTGCCAGCACCCGAACTAGCGGGAGGGACTACGAGCAGTACTTC. Variable domain in full (rest from reference TRBV7-9 and TRBJ2-7): DTGVSQNPRHKITKRGQNVTFRCDPISEHNRLYWYRQTLGQGPEFLTYFQNEAQLEKSRLLSDRFSAERPKGSFSTLEIQRTEQGDSAMYLCASTRTSGRDYEQYFGPGTRLTVT.

V and J are TRBV20-1 and TRBJ2-7, with a possible D match to TRBD2 (5 bases). The germline V gene has CDR1 DFQATT and CDR2 SNEGSKA (reference sequence). The CDR3 sequence is 14 residues long. V gave up 1 base and J gave up 3 bases, with 13 bases separating them. The CDR3 bases are TGCAGTGCTAGAGTTCAAGCGGCCCTCTACGAGCAGTACTTC. Its protein product is CSARVQAALYEQYF.

This rearrangement joins TRBV5-1 to TRBJ2-2, with TRBD1 as a possible D gene (6 bases). The germline V gene encodes CDR1 SGHRS and CDR2 YFSETQ. Deletions cut 6 bases from V and 6 bases from J, with 18 bases between. This CDR3 is 15 amino acids long. CDR3 sequence: CASTHGAGAAGELFF. The CDR3 DNA follows: TGCGCCAGCACCCACGGTGCAGGGGCGGCCGGGGAGCTGTTTTTT.

V is TRBV27 and J is TRBJ1-2; TRBD1 matches at 10 bases. Germline V gene data show CDR1 as MNHEY and CDR2 as SMNVEV (reference sequence). The V and J ends lost 4 bases and 3 bases, in that order; junction bases with no gene match: 8. This CDR3 spans 16 amino acids. The CDR3 DNA is TGTGCCAGCAGTTCGTTCGCCGGGACAGGGGACTATGGCTACACCTTC. It yields the protein CASSSFAGTGDYGYTF.

The chain has TRBV6-5 and TRBJ2-3; D is unclear. Germline assignment: CDR1 MNHEY and CDR2 SVGAGI. The CDR3 runs to 13 residues. Deletions cut 4 bases from V and 2 bases from J, with 7 bases between. CDR3 loop: CASSSPLTDTQYF. The DNA for the CDR3 is TGTGCCAGCAGTTCCCCTCTCACAGATACGCAGTATTTT.

The chain has TRBV10-3 and TRBJ1-2, with a tentative D call TRBD1 (5 bases). The V and J ends lost 5 bases and 3 bases respectively, with 13 bases between them. Germline CDR1 ENHRY, CDR2 SYGVKD. The CDR3 runs 14 residues. The CDR3 is CAISPDQGDYGYTF. In DNA form, the CDR3 reads TGTGCCATCAGTCCAGACCAGGGTGACTATGGCTACACCTTC.

J is TRBJ2-3 and V is TRBV12-3 or TRBV12-4; D is ambiguous. Between the trimmed V and J ends, which lost 3 bases and 2 bases, there was a span of 6 bases. The CDR3 covers 13 residues. The CDR3 DNA is TGTGCCAGCAGTTTCGTGGACACAGATACGCAGTATTTT. Translating it yields CASSFVDTDTQYF.

J is TRBJ1-1 and V is TRBV20-1, with D maybe TRBD1 (6 bases). The V end lost 0 bases, the J end lost 4 bases, and 18 bases lay between the germline ends. Germline-derived CDR1 and CDR2 are DFQATT and SNEGSKA (reference sequence). The CDR3 is 16 amino acids. CDR3 sequence (DNA): TGCAGTGCTAGAGATTTAAGGGCAGGGGCGGGCACTGAAGCTTTCTTT. It translates to CSARDLRAGAGTEAFF.

The chain links TRBV13 to TRBJ2-5; no reliable D call. The CDR3 is made up of 13 amino acids. Between the trimmed V and J ends, which lost 6 bases and 3 bases, there was a span of 11 bases. Germline V gives CDR1 PRHDT, CDR2 FYEKMQ (reference sequence). As DNA, the CDR3 is TGTGCCAGCAGTTTGACCGTTAAAGAGACCCAGTACTTC. This sequence encodes CASSLTVKETQYF.

Only one count was recorded for this clonotype. The V and J genes are TRBV18 and TRBJ2-7; maybe TRBD1 (6 bases). There are 12 residues in the CDR3. V shed 3 bases and J shed 5 bases, with 8 bases lying between them. Germline lookup yields CDR1 KGHSH and CDR2 LQKENI. The CDR3 here is CASSPQGNEQYF. In nucleotides, the CDR3 is TGTGCCAGCTCACCGCAGGGGAACGAGCAGTACTTC.

The chain recombines TRBV30 with TRBJ2-7; D perhaps matches TRBD1 (5 bases). This CDR3 has 14 residues. V was shortened by 5 bases and J by 2 bases, with 16 bases between the two germline ends. Germline CDR1 reads GTSNPN; CDR2 reads SVGIG (reference sequence). The CDR3 bases are TGTGCCTGGTTCATCATGACAGAGGCCTACGAGCAGTACTTC. Its protein product is CAWFIMTEAYEQYF.

The chain links TRBV2 to TRBJ2-4; D remains unclear. Germline V CDR1 and CDR2: SNHLY, FYNNEI. This CDR3 comprises 12 residues. Trimming took off 5 bases at V and 1 base at J, with 3 bases between the two ends. The CDR3 protein is CASSQAKNIQYF. In nucleotides, the CDR3 is TGTGCCAGCAGTCAGGCCAAAAACATTCAGTACTTC.

The rearrangement joins TRBV11-2 to TRBJ2-1; D unresolved. The CDR3 consists of 12 residues. The V and J ends lost 0 bases and 9 bases respectively, with 6 bases between them. Germline-derived CDR1 and CDR2 are SGHAT and FQNNGV. The CDR3 bases are TGTGCCAGCAGCTTAGAAGCTAGTGAGCAGTTCTTC. It yields the protein CASSLEASEQFF. Filled out from reference TRBV11-2 and TRBJ2-1, the complete variable domain reads EAGVAQSPRYKIIEKRQSVAFWCNPISGHATLYWYQQILGQGPKLLIQFQNNGVVDDSQLPKDRFSAERLKGVDSTLKIQPAKLEDSAVYLCASSLEASEQFFGPGTRLTVL.

The chain carries TRBV5-4 and TRBJ2-3; D might be TRBD2 (6 bases). Germline-derived CDR1 and CDR2 are SGHNT and YYREEE (reference sequence). This CDR3 spans 14 amino acids. Trimming stripped 5 bases from V and 5 bases from J, with 15 bases between. The CDR3 protein is CASSPGAPGDTQYF. CDR3 sequence (DNA): TGTGCCAGCAGTCCGGGAGCCCCGGGAGATACGCAGTATTTT.

The chain links TRBV7-2 to TRBJ2-2; possibly TRBD1 for D (6 bases). V lost 5 bases and J 0 bases, leaving 13 bases between the germline ends. Germline loops: CDR1 SGHTA, CDR2 FQGNSA. The CDR3 is 16 amino acids. The DNA for the CDR3 is TGTGCCAGCAGCCACTACAGGGCCTCGAACACCGGGGAGCTGTTTTTT. Its translation: CASSHYRASNTGELFF.

This chain uses TRBV19 with TRBJ2-1; a weak D match, TRBD2 (6 bases). Germline V gives CDR1 LNHDA, CDR2 SQIVND (reference sequence). The germline V and J ends were trimmed by 6 bases and 0 bases, with 18 bases remaining between them. The CDR3 consists of 17 residues. The CDR3 region has the DNA TGTGCCAGTAGCCTTACCGGGACTGCTTCCTCCTACAATGAGCAGTTCTTC. Its protein product is CASSLTGTASSYNEQFF.

This sequence joins TRBV10-2 and TRBJ2-1; 10 nucleotides match TRBD2. CDR1 and CDR2 (germline): WSHSY, SAAADI. This CDR3 region has 13 residues. The junction had 4 bases not matched to a gene; V was cut back by 4 bases and J by 10 bases. The CDR3 loop is CASSGLLAGEQFF. DNA for the CDR3: TGCGCCAGCAGTGGCCTACTAGCGGGGGAGCAGTTCTTC.

The chain couples TRBV30 to TRBJ2-1, with 9 bases aligning to TRBD1. The CDR3 loop spans 16 amino acids. Germline assignment: CDR1 GTSNPN and CDR2 SVGIG (reference sequence). V shed 0 bases and J 1 base; nucleotides not matched to a gene: 4. CDR3 protein: CAWSVQGTGSYNEQFF. The CDR3 DNA follows: TGTGCCTGGAGTGTACAGGGGACAGGGTCCTACAATGAGCAGTTCTTC.

V and J are TRBV14 and TRBJ2-3, with D maybe TRBD2 (5 bases). Germline V lookup: CDR1 SGHDN, CDR2 FVKESK. The length of the CDR3 is 12 residues. V lost 1 base, J lost 7 bases, and 6 bases lay in between. The CDR3 region has the DNA TGTGCCAGCAGCCAAGGGGAGTATACGCAGTATTTT. Translation gives CASSQGEYTQYF.

The CDR3 loop is CSANLQGGGYTF. The DNA for the CDR3 is TGCAGTGCTAATCTACAGGGAGGCGGCTACACCTTC. This chain connects TRBV20-1 to TRBJ1-2, with TRBD1 as a possible D gene (6 bases). Trimming removed 4 bases from V and 8 bases from J, with 14 bases in between. Germline V gene sequence: CDR1 DFQATT, CDR2 SNEGSKA (reference sequence). There are 12 residues in the CDR3.

This clonotype came up a few times. The rearrangement links TRBV18 to TRBJ1-2; weak D call: TRBD1 (5 bases). The CDR3 sequence is 13 residues long. V was trimmed by 6 bases and J by 5 bases, leaving 13 bases between them. CDR1 and CDR2 (germline): KGHSH, LQKENI. The CDR3 loop reads CASSPGTAYGYTF. In DNA, the CDR3 is TGTGCCAGCTCGCCAGGGACTGCTTATGGCTACACCTTC.

This chain uses TRBV12-5 with TRBJ2-2; a possible D gene is TRBD2 (5 bases). Trimming shortened V by 6 bases and J by 7 bases, and 24 bases separated the two germline ends. The length of the CDR3 is 17 residues. CDR1 and CDR2 (germline): LGHNT, FRNRAP. This CDR3 is CASGLSEGLSSSGELFF. CDR3 DNA sequence: TGTGCTAGTGGCCTGAGTGAGGGCCTGAGTTCGAGCGGGGAGCTGTTTTTT.

The chain joins TRBV27 to TRBJ2-7; 14 bases are shared with TRBD2. CDR1 and CDR2 from the germline V gene are MNHEY and SMNVEV (reference sequence). With V trimmed by 5 bases and J by 7 bases, 7 bases remained unmatched. CDR3 length: 15 amino acids. As DNA, the CDR3 is TGTGCCAGCAGTCCGGGACTAGCGGGAGTAGGGGAGCAGTACTTC. It specifies CASSPGLAGVGEQYF.

The V call is TRBV5-1, the J call TRBJ1-5; D is unresolved. Deletions cut 1 base from V and 1 base from J, with 9 bases between. The CDR3 contains 15 residues. Germline V gene lookup returns CDR1 SGHRS and CDR2 YFSETQ. CDR3 sequence: CASSLFGISNQPQHF. Written as DNA, the CDR3 is TGCGCCAGCAGCTTGTTCGGGATCAGCAATCAGCCCCAGCATTTT.